A single sample is the source of the 10 T cell receptor beta chains below, sequenced in a study of CD8+ T cells in alopecia areata. The authors extracted RNA and reverse transcribed it into cDNA as the sequencing template. The data were produced by immunoSEQ multiplex PCR, yet TCRdb's version contains in-frame clones alone and is incomplete. The table has about 69,000 clones, 50% to 75% seen once. Material: CD8+ T cells sorted from blood, obtained at week 0. The receptors originated from a human donor with alopecia areata.

The chain has TRBV28 and TRBJ1-1; 8 nucleotides agree with TRBD1. J lost 1 base, V lost 4 bases, and 2 bases had no gene match. The CDR3 consists of 14 residues. Germline V gene sequence: CDR1 MDHEN, CDR2 SYDVKM. The CDR3 loop is CASSWGTGNTEAFF. Written as DNA, the CDR3 is TGTGCCAGCAGTTGGGGGACAGGGAACACTGAAGCTTTCTTT.

J is TRBJ1-2 and V is TRBV27; 8 bases line up with TRBD1. The length of the CDR3 is 15 residues. Per the germline V gene, CDR1 is MNHEY and CDR2 is SMNVEV (reference sequence). The trim removed 0 bases at V and 8 bases at J, leaving 8 bases unmatched. CDR3 DNA: TGTGCCAGCAGTTTATCAAGGACAGGGTTCAAGGGCTACACCTTC. Amino acids: CASSLSRTGFKGYTF.

The V and J genes are TRBV4-1 and TRBJ2-7; 8 nucleotides line up with TRBD2. Looked up from germline, CDR1 is MGHRA and CDR2 is YSYEKL. The CDR3 loop spans 12 amino acids. V shed 4 bases, J shed 6 bases, and the junction held 2 bases outside the gene matches. The CDR3 bases are TGCGCCAGCAGCCCGGGGGGGCCCGAGCAGTACTTC. As protein: CASSPGGPEQYF.

This clone came up once. The chain uses TRBV12-5 and TRBJ1-1, with 9 bases matching TRBD1. CDR3 size: 16 residues. Unmatched junction bases numbered 7, after V lost 5 bases and J lost 0 bases. Per the germline V gene, CDR1 is LGHNT and CDR2 is FRNRAP. Written as DNA, the CDR3 is TGTGCTAGTGGTCTGTGGACAGGGGCTCTGAACACTGAAGCTTTCTTT. Encoded protein: CASGLWTGALNTEAFF.

V and J are TRBV9 and TRBJ2-3; TRBD1 agrees at 9 bases. There are 17 residues in the CDR3. The V gene end was trimmed by 4 bases and the J gene end by 0 bases; junction bases not matched to a gene: 9. The germline V gene has CDR1 SGDLS and CDR2 YYNGEE. This CDR3 is CASSLLLGTGSTDTQYF. The CDR3 bases are TGTGCCAGCAGCCTACTACTAGGGACAGGGAGCACAGATACGCAGTATTTT.

This rearrangement joins TRBV9 to TRBJ1-5, with 9 positions matching TRBD1. Looked up from germline, CDR1 is SGDLS and CDR2 is YYNGEE. Unmatched junction bases numbered 8, after V lost 4 bases and J lost 6 bases. This CDR3 contains 15 residues. The CDR3 sequence is CASSPGQGRAQPQHF. The CDR3 nucleotides read TGTGCCAGCAGCCCGGGACAGGGCAGGGCTCAGCCCCAGCATTTT.

This clone was seen repeatedly, ten times or more. V is TRBV6-4 and J is TRBJ2-1; 11 positions agree with TRBD2. Germline V gene data show CDR1 as MRHNA and CDR2 as SNTAGT. V shed 3 bases, J shed 3 bases, and the junction held 4 bases outside the gene matches. This CDR3 has 16 residues. CDR3 protein: CASSETGTSGYNEQFF. DNA of the CDR3: TGTGCCAGCAGTGAGACCGGGACTAGCGGCTACAATGAGCAGTTCTTC.

The chain couples TRBV30 to TRBJ2-1; D perhaps matches TRBD2 (5 bases). The CDR3 sequence is 12 residues long. Germline lookup yields CDR1 GTSNPN and CDR2 SVGIG (reference sequence). Trimming removed 2 bases at V and 3 bases at J, with 5 bases between. The CDR3 reads CAWSTSYNEQFF. Here the CDR3 DNA reads TGTGCCTGGAGTACTAGCTACAATGAGCAGTTCTTC.

The chain has TRBV10-3 and TRBJ2-1, with D uncertain. V dropped 4 bases and J dropped 9 bases, with 13 bases sitting between them. The CDR3 is 13 amino acids. CDR1 and CDR2 (germline): ENHRY, SYGVKD. CDR3 nucleotide sequence: TGTGCCATCAGTGGTCCCACTATAAGTGAGCAGTTCTTC. It codes for CAISGPTISEQFF.

This clone has a handful of counts. This chain uses TRBV29-1 with TRBJ2-3; 11 bases map to TRBD2. Looked up from germline, CDR1 is SQVTM and CDR2 is ANQGSEA. V lost 6 bases to trimming and J lost 2 bases; unmatched junction nucleotides: 7. The CDR3 is 15 amino acids. Here the CDR3 DNA reads TGCAGCGTGGCTACTAGCGGGGGATTCACAGATACGCAGTATTTT. As protein: CSVATSGGFTDTQYF.